Listed below are T cell receptor beta chains from one sample, sequenced in a study of long-term antiretroviral therapy in people with HIV. TCRdb's table, derived via immunoSEQ multiplex PCR, lists solely in-frame clones and lacks some. The data contain roughly 35,000 clones, approximately 85% of them singletons. The specimen was unsorted PBMCs, collected 3.3 years after starting antiretroviral therapy. These receptors all stem from a man aged 18-30 years with HIV. Both conserved end residues are part of each CDR3. D genes are given only for firm matches. Only some rows state a clone size, as once, few, many or a class for expanded clones.

V: TRBV5-1; size: .; D: .; J: TRBJ1-1; CDR3: CASSVRQVGDTEAFF; DNA: TGCGCCAGCAGCGTACGACAGGTGGGGGACACTGAAGCTTTCTTT
V: TRBV10-2; size: .; D: .; J: TRBJ1-5; CDR3: CASSGRTDSNQPQHF; DNA: TGCGCCAGCAGTGGCCGCACAGATAGCAATCAGCCCCAGCATTTT
V: TRBV4-1; size: .; D: .; J: TRBJ1-1; CDR3: CASSQVGAEKGPF; DNA: TGCGCCAGCAGCCAAGTTGGGGCGGAGAAGGGTCCGTTT
V: TRBV11-2; size: once; D: TRBD2; J: TRBJ2-1; CDR3: CASSLIAGANEQFF; DNA: TGTGCCAGCAGCTTAATAGCGGGAGCCAATGAGCAGTTCTTC
V: TRBV7-8; size: .; D: .; J: TRBJ2-3; CDR3: CASSLARFQGLGTDTQYF; DNA: TGTGCCAGCAGCTTAGCGAGATTCCAGGGCCTTGGCACAGATACGCAGTATTTT
V: TRBV6-1; size: .; D: .; J: TRBJ2-7; CDR3: CASSANRAEQYF; DNA: TGTGCCAGCAGTGCCAACAGGGCCGAGCAGTACTTC
V: TRBV19; size: .; D: TRBD1; J: TRBJ1-1; CDR3: CASSPSDRDAFF; DNA: TGTGCCAGTAGTCCTTCCGACAGGGACGCTTTCTTT
V: TRBV9; size: .; D: .; J: TRBJ1-2; CDR3: CASSVEGVAGYTF; DNA: TGTGCCAGCAGCGTAGAAGGGGTGGCTGGCTACACCTTC
V: TRBV6-1; size: .; D: .; J: TRBJ2-1; CDR3: CASSELALEQFF; DNA: TGTGCCAGCAGTGAACTAGCGCTTGAGCAGTTCTTC
V: TRBV7-9; size: .; D: .; J: TRBJ1-2; CDR3: CASSLGPGYGYTF; DNA: TGTGCCAGCAGCTTAGGTCCCGGTTATGGCTACACCTTC
V: TRBV7-3; size: .; D: .; J: TRBJ1-1; CDR3: CASSPDRVSSEAFF; DNA: TGTGCCAGCAGCCCCGACCGTGTAAGCTCTGAAGCTTTCTTT
V: TRBV7-8; size: .; D: .; J: TRBJ1-1; CDR3: CASRLTRDGGLNTEAFF; DNA: TGTGCCAGCAGGTTAACCCGGGACGGAGGATTGAACACTGAAGCTTTCTTT
V: TRBV12-5; size: .; D: TRBD1; J: TRBJ2-3; CDR3: CASGGWTGGTDTQYF; DNA: TGTGCTAGTGGTGGGTGGACAGGGGGCACAGATACGCAGTATTTT
V: TRBV7-3; size: .; D: TRBD2; J: TRBJ2-1; CDR3: CASSSGLAGVGGDNEQFF; DNA: TGTGCCAGCAGCTCTGGACTAGCGGGTGTGGGAGGCGACAATGAGCAGTTCTTC
V: TRBV5-6; size: few; D: .; J: TRBJ2-2; CDR3: CASSLVGKGELFF; DNA: TGTGCCAGCAGCTTGGTGGGGAAGGGGGAGCTGTTTTTT
V: TRBV5-5; size: .; D: .; J: TRBJ1-1; CDR3: CASSFTAASEAFF; DNA: TGTGCCAGCAGCTTCACGGCGGCCAGTGAAGCTTTCTTT
V: TRBV6-1; size: .; D: .; J: TRBJ1-2; CDR3: CASSDRGGGYGYTF; DNA: TGTGCCAGCAGTGATAGGGGCGGCGGCTATGGCTACACCTTC
V: TRBV7-8; size: .; D: TRBD1; J: TRBJ2-7; CDR3: CASSLGDRGQYF; DNA: TGTGCCAGCAGCTTAGGAGACAGGGGGCAGTACTTC
V: TRBV14; size: few; D: TRBD1; J: TRBJ2-7; CDR3: CASSHPGQGAYEQYF; DNA: TGTGCCAGCAGCCATCCGGGACAGGGTGCCTACGAGCAGTACTTC
V: TRBV6-6; size: medium-sized; D: TRBD1; J: TRBJ1-2; CDR3: CASSSSGGRGDYGYTF; DNA: TGTGCCAGCAGTTCCTCAGGGGGGAGGGGAGACTATGGCTACACCTTC
V: TRBV4-1; size: few; D: .; J: TRBJ2-7; CDR3: CASSQDRTFSYEQYF; DNA: TGCGCCAGCAGCCAAGATCGGACTTTCTCCTACGAGCAGTACTTC
V: TRBV11-2; size: .; D: .; J: TRBJ2-1; CDR3: CASSSSRVYEQFF; DNA: TGTGCCAGCAGCTCTTCGAGGGTTTATGAGCAGTTCTTC
V: TRBV7-6; size: .; D: TRBD2; J: TRBJ2-3; CDR3: CASSSSGGAMSTDTQYF; DNA: TGTGCCAGCAGCTCGAGCGGGGGAGCTATGAGCACAGATACGCAGTATTTT
V: TRBV27; size: .; D: .; J: TRBJ1-1; CDR3: CASSLFRGTEAFF; DNA: TGTGCCAGCAGTTTATTCAGGGGCACTGAAGCTTTCTTT
V: TRBV29-1; size: few; D: TRBD1; J: TRBJ1-2; CDR3: CSVPTGGYGYTF; DNA: TGCAGCGTCCCGACAGGGGGCTATGGCTACACCTTC
V: TRBV7-9; size: few; D: .; J: TRBJ1-2; CDR3: CASSFFLGRTRDGYTF; DNA: TGTGCCAGCAGCTTCTTCCTCGGCAGGACAAGGGATGGCTACACCTTC
V: TRBV11-2; size: few; D: .; J: TRBJ1-6; CDR3: CASSLAPQAYNSPLHF; DNA: TGTGCCAGCAGCTTAGCTCCTCAGGCCTATAATTCACCCCTCCACTTT
V: TRBV5-1; size: .; D: .; J: TRBJ1-1; CDR3: CASSLDRLAGDTEAFF; DNA: TGCGCCAGCAGCTTGGACAGGTTGGCGGGGGACACTGAAGCTTTCTTT
V: TRBV4-2; size: .; D: .; J: TRBJ1-2; CDR3: CASSPTRGYGYTF; DNA: TGTGCCAGCAGCCCGACAAGGGGATATGGCTACACCTTC
V: TRBV18; size: .; D: .; J: TRBJ2-7; CDR3: CASSLPGTADSEQYF; DNA: TGTGCCAGCTCATTACCCGGAACAGCAGACAGCGAGCAGTACTTC
V: TRBV27; size: .; D: TRBD1; J: TRBJ1-4; CDR3: CASSSVPGQGLSEKLFF; DNA: TGTGCCAGCAGTTCGGTCCCGGGACAGGGGTTGAGTGAAAAACTGTTTTTT
V: TRBV7-6; size: .; D: .; J: TRBJ1-2; CDR3: CASGGAVYGYTF; DNA: TGTGCCAGCGGCGGGGCAGTCTATGGCTACACCTTC
V: TRBV5-4; size: .; D: .; J: TRBJ2-3; CDR3: CASSLGRRTDTQYF; DNA: TGTGCCAGCAGCTTGGGCAGGCGCACAGATACGCAGTATTTT
V: TRBV6-1; size: .; D: TRBD1; J: TRBJ2-1; CDR3: CASNEGTGQGDEQFF; DNA: TGTGCCAGCAATGAAGGGACAGGGCAAGGGGATGAGCAGTTCTTC
V: TRBV28; size: once; D: .; J: TRBJ2-7; CDR3: CASRPSARTYEQYF; DNA: TGTGCCAGCAGGCCTAGCGCCCGGACCTACGAGCAGTACTTC
V: TRBV28; size: .; D: TRBD2; J: TRBJ2-3; CDR3: CAISGGRSTDTQYF; DNA: TGTGCCATCTCGGGGGGGCGAAGCACAGATACGCAGTATTTT
V: TRBV5-6; size: .; D: .; J: TRBJ2-7; CDR3: CASRRNRDSSSYEQYF; DNA: TGTGCCAGCAGACGTAACAGGGACTCCTCCTCCTACGAGCAGTACTTC
V: TRBV5-8; size: .; D: .; J: TRBJ1-1; CDR3: CASSFRGDGNTEAFF; DNA: TGTGCCAGCAGCTTTCGTGGGGACGGGAACACTGAAGCTTTCTTT
V: TRBV6-5; size: .; D: TRBD1; J: TRBJ1-1; CDR3: CASSFGQVGEAFF; DNA: TGTGCCAGCAGTTTTGGACAGGTTGGTGAAGCTTTCTTT
V: TRBV19; size: .; D: .; J: TRBJ1-5; CDR3: CASNKGQGPWSSGNQPQHF; DNA: TGTGCCAGTAATAAAGGGCAGGGGCCCTGGTCTAGCGGCAATCAGCCCCAGCATTTT
V: TRBV28; size: .; D: .; J: TRBJ2-2; CDR3: CASSVRVSGELFF; DNA: TGTGCCAGCAGTGTTAGGGTGAGCGGGGAGCTGTTTTTT
V: TRBV4-3; size: .; D: TRBD2; J: TRBJ2-7; CDR3: CASSQDGVAGYYEQYF; DNA: TGCGCCAGCAGCCAAGACGGGGTAGCGGGGTATTACGAGCAGTACTTC
V: TRBV29-1; size: .; D: .; J: TRBJ1-2; CDR3: CSVEGVGGDHYGYTF; DNA: TGCAGCGTTGAAGGGGTTGGAGGGGACCACTATGGCTACACCTTC
V: TRBV27; size: .; D: TRBD2; J: TRBJ2-7; CDR3: CASSSRSSGGYEQYF; DNA: TGTGCCAGCAGTTCGCGGAGTAGCGGGGGGTACGAGCAGTACTTC
V: TRBV5-5; size: once; D: TRBD2; J: TRBJ2-7; CDR3: CASSRRGGPYSYEQYF; DNA: TGTGCCAGCAGCCGCCGGGGGGGCCCCTACTCCTACGAGCAGTACTTC
V: TRBV4-1; size: .; D: .; J: TRBJ2-7; CDR3: CASSQDEKQPSYEQYF; DNA: TGCGCCAGCAGCCAAGATGAGAAACAGCCGAGCTACGAGCAGTACTTC
V: TRBV9; size: .; D: .; J: TRBJ1-2; CDR3: CASSVAAGYGYTF; DNA: TGTGCCAGCAGCGTAGCTGCGGGCTATGGCTACACCTTC
V: TRBV5-8; size: .; D: .; J: TRBJ1-5; CDR3: CASSFSTRTRPQHF; DNA: TGTGCCAGCAGCTTTAGCACCAGGACGCGTCCCCAGCATTTT
V: TRBV2; size: .; D: .; J: TRBJ2-7; CDR3: CASRGLIGAHYEQYF; DNA: TGTGCCAGCAGAGGGCTGATTGGAGCACACTACGAGCAGTACTTC
V: TRBV5-1; size: .; D: TRBD1; J: TRBJ2-7; CDR3: CASSLGSRQGTYEQYF; DNA: TGCGCCAGCAGCTTGGGATCGAGACAGGGAACCTACGAGCAGTACTTC
V: TRBV5-6; size: .; D: TRBD2; J: TRBJ2-4; CDR3: CASSRTSGRAWAKNIQYF; DNA: TGTGCCAGCAGCCGGACTAGCGGGAGGGCCTGGGCCAAAAACATTCAGTACTTC
V: TRBV28; size: .; D: TRBD2; J: TRBJ2-3; CDR3: CASREPPSGYTDTQYF; DNA: TGTGCCAGCAGAGAGCCCCCTAGCGGCTACACAGATACGCAGTATTTT